This T cell receptor (beta chain) is drawn from a study of blood T cell repertoires in COVID-19. Study background: Some COVID-19 samples were acute and others convalescent; all came from the United States, Italy and Spain.

In the original analysis: Cell counts per sample came from amplifying reference gene primers. Only in-frame clones appear in the TCRdb table, and some are missing; sequencing was by immunoSEQ multiplex PCR. V, J and clone size reflect that table, while D and trimming were determined from the DNA. Of roughly 180,000 clones listed, more than 80% were seen once; the top ten hold roughly 6%. The V segment lost 3 bases and the J segment 5 bases; nucleotides outside the gene matches: 7. Germline V gene data show CDR1 as SGHNT and CDR2 as YYREEE (reference sequence). The CDR3 runs 15 residues. Sequencing input: PBMCs or T cells enriched from blood (not recorded which). This sequence originates from a middle-aged man who had recovered from COVID-19. The V and J genes are TRBV5-4 and TRBJ2-7; the match to TRBD2 covers 11 bases. CDR3 coding DNA: TGTGCCAGCAGCTCCCTAGCGGGGGGAATCAACGAGCAGTACTTC. This sequence encodes CASSSLAGGINEQYF.